Sequencing of this TCR beta chain was carried out in a study of CD8+CD57+ T cells in acquired aplastic anemia. As for the study in general: The DNA of sorted CD4+ and CD8+ cells averaged approximately 3.4 ug.

Turning to this clonotype: At one boundary the junction diverges from the germline segment, which might be a read error.

Previously, flow cytometry had revealed CD8+CD57+ cell expansion in the patients chosen for sequencing. TCR beta VDJ and CDR3 profiling used genomic DNA as template. Each CDR3 protein is one row after TCRdb ran MiXCR on the reads. This table holds around 250,000 distinct CDR3 sequences, 82% found once. The receptor was derived from a human donor with aplastic anemia. The material sequenced was sorted CD4+, CD8+, or CD8+CD57+ T cells (not recorded which) from PBMCs.

CDR3 residues: CASSLQGGGETQEF. For the CDR3, the DNA is TGTGCCAGCAGCTTACAAGGAGGCGGCGAGACGCAGGAGTTT. V gene TRBV7-9 combines with J gene TRBJ2-3; maybe TRBD2 (5 bases). The germline CDR1 and CDR2 sequences are SEHNR and FQNEAQ (reference sequence). CDR3 length: 14 residues.